Listed below are T cell receptor beta chains from one sample, sequenced in a study of blood T cell repertoires in COVID-19. Assay: immunoSEQ multiplex PCR; the TCRdb copy retains only in-frame clones and omits some. The sample lists around 230,000 clones; around 85% were seen once. Sequencing was done on a sample of peripheral blood. The receptors here all came from a woman aged 80 or older with acute or convalescent COVID-19. CDR3s leave out the opening cysteine and the closing phenylalanine or tryptophan.

j_call,v_call,cdr3_aa
TRBJ2-7,TRBV5-4,ASSVLLTSGENEQY
TRBJ2-1,TRBV6-5,ASGQNYNEQF
TRBJ1-2,TRBV6-5,ASRTTGDGYGYT
TRBJ1-5,TRBV5-1,ASSLLAGYQPQH
TRBJ1-5,TRBV12-3/TRBV12-4,ASSSIPSQPQH
TRBJ1-6,TRBV3-1/TRBV3-2,ASSHRSEGGSPLH
TRBJ1-5,TRBV4-1,ASSRRQGVLEPQH
TRBJ1-4,TRBV12-3/TRBV12-4,ASSFVRDEKLF
TRBJ1-3,TRBV6-6,ASSSGIGNTIY
TRBJ1-3,TRBV6-6,ASSYSQGPGNTIY
TRBJ2-1,TRBV5-1,ASSLDRASVDEQF
TRBJ2-3,TRBV27,ASSIAGPTDTQY
TRBJ2-2,TRBV7-2,ASSLGLPNTGELF
TRBJ2-7,TRBV5-1,ASSLDRLGSYEQY
TRBJ1-1,TRBV6-5,ASSYSGGGETEAF
TRBJ1-2,TRBV18,ASSPRGQGDGYT
TRBJ2-5,TRBV7-3,ASSLTSGRSLETQY
TRBJ1-2,TRBV3-1/TRBV3-2,ASSPGTGRIVYGYT
TRBJ2-2,TRBV21-1,ASSNLNTGELF
TRBJ2-1,TRBV11-2,ASTFRASSYNEQF
TRBJ2-2,TRBV29-1,SVSGTTTNTGELF
TRBJ1-6,TRBV25-1,ASTLRGFDSPLH
TRBJ2-1,TRBV20-1,SARREEQF